This T cell receptor (beta chain) was found in a study of cytomegalovirus exposure and HLA in healthy donors. The wider study: Drawn from HLA-typed donors, tens of millions of unique TCRs were held in an early data release.

Deletions cut 4 bases from V and 0 bases from J, with 8 bases between. The CDR3 is made up of 13 amino acids. The germline V gene encodes CDR1 SGHKS and CDR2 YYEKEE (reference sequence). This clone was counted between two and nine times. Antigen: not known. 60 Vbeta and 13 Jbeta primers were used in PCR. Some clones are missing from TCRdb's copy, which holds only in-frame ones; the method was immunoSEQ multiplex PCR. The repertoire consists of 90,000 to 110,000 clones, with roughly three quarters occurring once and the leading ten covering approximately 5.6%. General study points: On later analysis, the bulk of CMV-associated TCR beta chains appeared to be HLA-restricted. There was a cluster of highly shared sequence variants that was likely a sequencing artifact.

The receptor's source is a male donor in good health and CMV-seronegative. Sample: PBMCs. This rearrangement joins TRBV5-5 to TRBJ2-7; D is uncertain. CDR3 sequence (DNA): TGTGCCAGCAGCGGGCTGATCTCCTACGAGCAGTACTTC. Amino acids: CASSGLISYEQYF.